This T cell receptor (beta chain) was captured by sequencing in a study of cytotoxic CD8 clonotypes in ibrutinib-treated CLL. Study details: Among responders, some 25 were partial and 2 complete; after median approximately 62 months, 14 stayed remitted and around twelve progressed. Study-level points and caveats: Clonality measured at baseline exceeded age-matched healthy donors, tracking circulating CD8+ T-cell counts.

This CDR3 is built from 17 residues. V dropped 7 bases and J dropped 5; count of bases not matched to a gene: 19. On this clone: Antigen unknown.

Measured with immunoSEQ multiplex PCR; TCRdb has only the in-frame clones, and not every one. Counted here are more than 140,000 clones, around three quarters occurring once; the ten biggest clones make up approximately 30%. The source is a human donor with chronic lymphocytic leukemia. Sequencing used PBMCs, obtained after 12 months of ibrutinib treatment. V is TRBV23-1 and J is TRBJ2-7, with TRBD2 matching over 8 bases. TRBV23-1 is filed as an ORF, its function uncertain. For the CDR3, the DNA is TGCGCCAGCAAAAGAGGGAAGTCCGGGGGGGGCCGTCACGAGCAGTACTTC. Translation: CASKRGKSGGGRHEQYF.